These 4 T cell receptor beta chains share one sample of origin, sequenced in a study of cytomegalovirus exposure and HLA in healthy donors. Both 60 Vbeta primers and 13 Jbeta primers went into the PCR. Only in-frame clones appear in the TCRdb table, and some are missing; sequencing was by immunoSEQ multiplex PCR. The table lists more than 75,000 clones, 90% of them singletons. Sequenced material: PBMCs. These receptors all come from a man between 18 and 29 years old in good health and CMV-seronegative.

The CDR3 sequence: CSARVPTDSYNEQFF. For the CDR3, the DNA is TGCAGCGCTCGTGTTCCGACAGATTCCTACAATGAGCAGTTCTTC. The J gene is TRBJ2-1, the V gene TRBV29-1; maybe TRBD1 (5 bases). The CDR3 spans 15 residues. In germline, CDR1 is SQVTM, CDR2 ANQGSEA. With 7 bases removed from V and 1 base from J, the gap between germline ends came to 17 bases.

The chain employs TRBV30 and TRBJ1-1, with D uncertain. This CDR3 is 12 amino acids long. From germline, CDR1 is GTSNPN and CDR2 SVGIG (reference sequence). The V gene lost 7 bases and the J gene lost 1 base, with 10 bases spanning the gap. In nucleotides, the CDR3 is TGTGCCTCCTACGCTTGGAACACTGAAGCTTTCTTT. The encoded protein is CASYAWNTEAFF.

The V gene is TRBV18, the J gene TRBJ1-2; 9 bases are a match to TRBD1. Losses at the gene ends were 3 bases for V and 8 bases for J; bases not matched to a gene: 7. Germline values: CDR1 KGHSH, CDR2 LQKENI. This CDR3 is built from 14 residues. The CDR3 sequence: CASSPLDRGAGYTF. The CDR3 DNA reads TGTGCCAGCTCACCTTTGGACAGGGGCGCGGGCTACACCTTC.

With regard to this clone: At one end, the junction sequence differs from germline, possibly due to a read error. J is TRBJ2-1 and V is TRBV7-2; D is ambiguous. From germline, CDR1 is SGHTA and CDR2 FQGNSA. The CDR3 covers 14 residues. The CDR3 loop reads CASSLGRSFNEQFF. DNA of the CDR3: TGTGCCAGCAGCTTAGGTAGATCCTTCAATGAGCAGTTCTTC.